This T cell receptor beta chain was sequenced in a study of cytomegalovirus exposure and HLA in healthy donors. Study-wide context: Among the 350 to 500 donors who were genotyped, about 79% fell in the genetic ancestry cluster that is associated with self-reported Caucasian donors.

The CDR3 totals 14 residues. CDR1 and CDR2 (germline): MGHDK, SYGVNS. V gave up 5 bases and J gave up 9 bases, with 14 bases separating them. Study-wide results and limits: One later analysis reportedly identified an Asian-associated ancestry cluster that showed fewer N-insertions than the approximately 710-donor mean. Cytomegalovirus status was reportedly diagnosed by the classifier with high specificity and sensitivity. Across donors, presence/absence analyses took sequencing depth to be roughly uniform.

13 Jbeta primers and 60 Vbeta primers were used for the PCR. Libraries were prepared by immunoSEQ multiplex PCR; TCRdb keeps only in-frame clonotypes and omits some of them. The table has roughly 130,000 clones, less than 85% seen once. Comments on this clone: No antigen is known for it.

This TCR was recovered from a man under 40 in good health and CMV-seronegative. The V and J genes are TRBV25-1 and TRBJ1-6; no firm D call. Input material: PBMCs. The CDR3 nucleotides are TGTGCCAGCAGTATCCGGGATTTAACTTCACCCCTCCACTTT. Translation gives CASSIRDLTSPLHF.